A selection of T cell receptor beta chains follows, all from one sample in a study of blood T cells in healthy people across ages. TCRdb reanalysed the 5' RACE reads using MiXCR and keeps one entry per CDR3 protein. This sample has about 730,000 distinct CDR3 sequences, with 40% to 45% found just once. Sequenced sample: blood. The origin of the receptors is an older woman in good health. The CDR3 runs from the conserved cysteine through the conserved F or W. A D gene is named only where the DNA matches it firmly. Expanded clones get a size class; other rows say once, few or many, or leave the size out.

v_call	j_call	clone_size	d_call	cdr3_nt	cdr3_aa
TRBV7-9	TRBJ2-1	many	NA	TGTGCCAGCTTAGCCAGCGGGCCGTACAATGAGCAGTTCTTC	CASLASGPYNEQFF
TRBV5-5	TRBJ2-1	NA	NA	TGTGCCAGCAGCTCGGACGGTGACTCCTACAATGAGCAGTTCTTC	CASSSDGDSYNEQFF
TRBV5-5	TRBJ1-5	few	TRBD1	TGTGCCAGCAGCTTGGAGGCAGGGGGACAGCCCCAGCATTTT	CASSLEAGGQPQHF
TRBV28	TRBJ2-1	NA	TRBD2	TGTGCCAGCAGTGAAGCCAGCGGGAGGGCTTCCAATGAGCAGTTCTTC	CASSEASGRASNEQFF
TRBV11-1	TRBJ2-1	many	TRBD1	TGTGCCAGCAGGGGGACAGGGGGCCTTGAGCAGTTCTTC	CASRGTGGLEQFF
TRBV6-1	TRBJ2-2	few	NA	TGTGCCAGCAGTGAGCTAGCGATCGGGGAGCTGTTTTTT	CASSELAIGELFF
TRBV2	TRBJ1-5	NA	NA	TGTGCCGGCAACCAAGACAGGAGGGCCCAGCATTTT	CAGNQDRRAQHF
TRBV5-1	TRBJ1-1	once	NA	TGCGCCAGCAGCTTGATTGGAACAGCGAACACTGAAGCTTTCTTT	CASSLIGTANTEAFF
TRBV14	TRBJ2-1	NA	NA	TGTGCCAGCAGCCTCGGGCAGTACACTGAGCAGTTCTTC	CASSLGQYTEQFF
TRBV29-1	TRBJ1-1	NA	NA	TGCAGCGCCAAAACCGGGAGCGGGGACACTGAAGCTTTCTTT	CSAKTGSGDTEAFF
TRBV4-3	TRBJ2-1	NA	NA	TGCGCCAGCAGCCAAGAGTCCAGGTTGTTCTACAATGAGCAGTTCTTC	CASSQESRLFYNEQFF
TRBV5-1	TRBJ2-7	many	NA	TGCGCCAGCAGCTTGGGAGTGAAGACCTTGATCTCCTACAATGAGCAGTACTTC	CASSLGVKTLISYNEQYF